These 20 T cell receptor beta chains share one sample of origin, sequenced in a study of regulatory dendritic cells for organ transplantation. Sequencing was performed with immunoSEQ multiplex PCR; in TCRdb, only in-frame clones are kept and a portion is missing. The table includes tens of thousands of clones, more than 65% detected once. Material: naive CD8+ T cells from blood. The sample's subset: CD45RA+ naive T cells. These TCRs come from a human donor in good health.

The genes are TRBV4-2 and TRBJ2-7; maybe TRBD1 (5 bases). CDR1 and CDR2 from the germline V gene are LGHNA and YNFKEQ. The CDR3 totals 16 residues. V was cut by 0 bases and J by 2 bases, with 14 bases left in between. CDR3 sequence reads: CASSQDWAGSAYEQYF. DNA of the CDR3: TGTGCCAGCAGCCAAGATTGGGCAGGGTCCGCCTACGAGCAGTACTTC.

The V gene is TRBV11-1, the J gene TRBJ2-3; D possibly corresponds to TRBD1 (6 bases). V lost 1 base to trimming and J lost 2 bases, with 13 bases between them. The CDR3 loop spans 16 amino acids. Germline CDR1 is SGHAT and CDR2 is FQDESV (reference sequence). In DNA, the CDR3 is TGTGCCAGCAGCTTAGTAAGACAGGCCTCCACAGATACGCAGTATTTT. Translated: CASSLVRQASTDTQYF.

This clone occurred a few times. CDR3 sequence reads: CASSQELGGIRVAEAFF. The CDR3 DNA is TGCGCCAGCAGCCAAGAATTGGGTGGAATCCGGGTGGCTGAAGCTTTCTTT. The chain combines TRBV4-1 with TRBJ1-1; D unresolved. CDR3 length: 17 amino acids. The V gene lost 0 bases and the J gene lost 6 bases, with 20 bases spanning the gap. Germline V gene data show CDR1 as MGHRA and CDR2 as YSYEKL.

The chain combines TRBV19 with TRBJ2-3; TRBD2 matches 7 bases. CDR3 length equals 16 residues. Per the germline V gene, CDR1 is LNHDA and CDR2 is SQIVND (reference sequence). V lost 3 bases to trimming and J lost 2 bases; unmatched junction nucleotides: 8. Here the CDR3 reads CASSIGQAGPTDTQYF. The CDR3 coding sequence is TGTGCCAGTAGTATCGGCCAAGCGGGGCCCACAGATACGCAGTATTTT.

The count of this clone is one. The rearrangement uses TRBV29-1 and TRBJ1-1; TRBD1 is a possible D gene (6 bases). V lost 6 bases and J 0 bases, leaving 11 bases between the germline ends. Germline CDR1 and CDR2: SQVTM and ANQGSEA. There are 13 residues in the CDR3. CDR3 in amino acids: CSVFTGLNTEAFF. CDR3 DNA sequence: TGCAGCGTATTTACAGGGCTGAACACTGAAGCTTTCTTT.

The J gene is TRBJ2-7, the V gene TRBV19, with 8 bases lining up with TRBD1. Trimming at V came to 3 bases and at J to 5 bases, leaving 0 bases not matched to a gene. CDR1 is LNHDA, CDR2 SQIVND, per germline (reference sequence). This CDR3 is built from 12 residues. CDR3 in amino acids: CASSMTGDEQYF. CDR3 nucleotide sequence: TGTGCCAGTAGTATGACAGGGGACGAGCAGTACTTC.

The rearrangement links TRBV5-5 to TRBJ2-7, with 7 nucleotides matching TRBD1. The CDR3 is 13 residues long. Looked up from germline, CDR1 is SGHKS and CDR2 is YYEKEE (reference sequence). Trimming removed 4 bases from V and 3 bases from J; junction bases left unmatched: 4. CDR3 in amino acids: CASSPGQNYEQYF. CDR3 DNA sequence: TGTGCCAGCAGCCCGGGACAGAACTACGAGCAGTACTTC.

Comments on this clone: Germline is not matched at one junction end, which may reflect a read error. The genes are TRBV2 and TRBJ2-3; D perhaps matches TRBD2 (5 bases). CDR3 size: 16 residues. Germline V CDR1 and CDR2: SNHLY, FYNNEI. The CDR3 coding sequence is TGTGCCAGCAGTGTCGGTCCCCTCCCTAGCACAGACACGCAGTATTTT. It codes for CASSVGPLPSTDTQYF.

The chain joins TRBV13 to TRBJ2-2; 10 bases are shared with TRBD1. The CDR3 loop spans 15 amino acids. The J segment lost 6 bases and the V segment lost 0 bases, leaving 1 base of the junction unmatched. Germline V gene data show CDR1 as PRHDT and CDR2 as FYEKMQ (reference sequence). CDR3 DNA: TGTGCCAGCAGCTTAGGTGGACAGGGGGCCGGGGAGCTGTTTTTT. Translated: CASSLGGQGAGELFF.

The genes are TRBV29-1 and TRBJ1-1, with TRBD1 identical over 9 bases. V shed 0 bases and J 7 bases; nucleotides not matched to a gene: 3. The CDR3 is 13 residues long. The germline CDR1 and CDR2 sequences are SQVTM and ANQGSEA. As DNA, the CDR3 is TGCAGCGTTGAAGACCCGGACAGGGGTGAAGCTTTCTTT. It is translated as CSVEDPDRGEAFF.

The chain is built from TRBV29-1 and TRBJ1-3, with a tentative D call TRBD1 (6 bases). Germline lookup yields CDR1 SQVTM and CDR2 ANQGSEA. The CDR3 runs to 15 residues. Trimming pared 6 bases from V and 1 base from J, leaving 16 bases between. In DNA form, the CDR3 reads TGCAGCGTGATAAGTTCGGACAGTTCTGGAAACACCATATATTTT. The encoded protein is CSVISSDSSGNTIYF.

The chain employs TRBV9 and TRBJ2-1, with TRBD2 identical over 8 bases. The CDR3 is made up of 16 amino acids. Germline trimming cut 0 bases from V and 4 bases from J; bases unmatched to any gene: 6. Per the germline V gene, CDR1 is SGDLS and CDR2 is YYNGEE. The CDR3 loop reads CASSVAAGASYNEQFF. CDR3 nucleotide sequence: TGTGCCAGCAGCGTAGCAGCGGGAGCATCATACAATGAGCAGTTCTTC.

The chain has TRBV10-3 and TRBJ2-7, with 8 nucleotides matching TRBD1. There are 15 residues in the CDR3. Germline CDR1 is ENHRY and CDR2 is SYGVKD. The V segment lost 1 base and the J segment 3 bases; nucleotides outside the gene matches: 5. The CDR3 sequence is CAISELGQGGYEQYF. The CDR3 DNA is TGTGCCATCAGTGAGTTAGGACAGGGCGGCTACGAGCAGTACTTC.

V and J are TRBV9 and TRBJ2-2; D perhaps matches TRBD1 (6 bases). CDR1 is SGDLS, CDR2 YYNGEE, per germline. CDR3 length: 17 amino acids. Deletions cut 5 bases from V and 4 bases from J, with 21 bases between. The CDR3 nucleotides are TGTGCCAGCAGAGATAACCGGGACACCAGACCCACCGGGGAGCTGTTTTTT. Its protein product is CASRDNRDTRPTGELFF.

The chain carries TRBV12-5 and TRBJ1-2, with unresolved D. Germline CDR1 is LGHNT and CDR2 is FRNRAP. V lost 6 bases, J lost 4 bases, and 9 bases lay in between. This CDR3 region has 12 residues. The CDR3 loop is CASGPGSYGYTF. In DNA form, the CDR3 reads TGTGCTAGTGGACCAGGATCCTATGGCTACACCTTC. The full variable domain, rest sourced from reference TRBV12-5 and TRBJ1-2, is DARVTQTPRHKVTEMGQEVTMRCQPILGHNTVFWYRQTMMQGLELLAYFRNRAPLDDSGMPKDRFSAEMPDATLATLKIQPSEPRDSAVYFCASGPGSYGYTFGSGTRLTVV.

The chain couples TRBV27 to TRBJ2-7; no firm D call. Trimming cost V 4 bases and J 5 bases, with 15 bases left between them. This CDR3 contains 14 residues. Germline loops: CDR1 MNHEY, CDR2 SMNVEV (reference sequence). Here the CDR3 DNA reads TGTGCCAGCAGTTCCGGGTACGGCCGGGACGAGCAGTACTTC. Translated, it gives CASSSGYGRDEQYF.

The J gene is TRBJ1-4, the V gene TRBV6-5, with D possibly TRBD1 on 6 matching bases. This CDR3 spans 13 amino acids. Germline loops: CDR1 MNHEY, CDR2 SVGAGI. V lost 3 bases and J lost 8, with 10 bases in between. CDR3 in DNA: TGTGCCAGCAGTTATAAGGACAGAGAAAAACTGTTTTTT. It specifies CASSYKDREKLFF.

This clone has a single count. The chain uses TRBV5-6 and TRBJ1-2; D gene ambiguous. There are 13 residues in the CDR3. The germline V and J ends were trimmed by 4 bases and 5 bases, with 12 bases remaining between them. Per germline, CDR1 SGHDT and CDR2 YYEEEE. This CDR3 is CASSVDRGYGYTF. CDR3 in DNA: TGTGCCAGCAGCGTAGACCGAGGGTATGGCTACACCTTC.

The V call is TRBV11-2, the J call TRBJ2-3; TRBD2 agrees at 10 bases. Germline V gene data show CDR1 as SGHAT and CDR2 as FQNNGV. V shed 3 bases, J shed 0 bases, and the junction held 6 bases outside the gene matches. The CDR3 has 17 amino acids. CDR3 coding DNA: TGTGCCAGCAGCTTCCTAGCGGGGGACACTAGCACAGATACGCAGTATTTT. It specifies CASSFLAGDTSTDTQYF. The variable domain in full, with the rest retrieved from reference TRBV11-2 and TRBJ2-3, is EAGVAQSPRYKIIEKRQSVAFWCNPISGHATLYWYQQILGQGPKLLIQFQNNGVVDDSQLPKDRFSAERLKGVDSTLKIQPAKLEDSAVYLCASSFLAGDTSTDTQYFGPGTRLTVL.

The chain has TRBV2 and TRBJ2-7, with 7 bases aligning to TRBD1. CDR1 is SNHLY and CDR2 is FYNNEI in the germline V gene. V shed 6 bases and J 0 bases; nucleotides not matched to a gene: 11. The CDR3 covers 16 residues. The CDR3 loop reads CASRTIGQDSSYEQYF. The CDR3 region has the DNA TGTGCCAGCAGGACAATCGGACAGGATAGCTCCTACGAGCAGTACTTC.